One and the same sample provided the 19 T cell receptor beta chains below, sequenced in a study of blood T cell repertoires in COVID-19. Sequenced by immunoSEQ multiplex PCR; TCRdb stores in-frame clones only, minus some. The sample holds some 96,000 clones, approximately 86% seen once. Sequencing used peripheral blood. The origin of the receptors is a man in his fifties with active or convalescent COVID-19.

The rearrangement links TRBV19 to TRBJ2-3; possibly TRBD1 for D (5 bases). Trimming took off 6 bases at V and 0 bases at J, with 10 bases between the two ends. This CDR3 region has 14 residues. Germline CDR1 LNHDA, CDR2 SQIVND (reference sequence). CDR3 in DNA: TGTGCCAGTAGAAGTGGGGCTAGCACAGATACGCAGTATTTT. This gives the protein CASRSGASTDTQYF.

The CDR3 region is CASSWTSGIGEQYF. In DNA, the CDR3 is TGTGCCAGCAGCTGGACTAGCGGGATAGGGGAGCAGTACTTC. The V call is TRBV5-6, the J call TRBJ2-7, with 12 bases aligning to TRBD2. J gave up 7 bases and V 3 bases, and 5 bases lay outside the gene matches. Germline assignment: CDR1 SGHDT and CDR2 YYEEEE. CDR3 length equals 14 residues.

The J gene is TRBJ2-7, the V gene TRBV3-1 (or the pseudogene TRBV3-2); 8 nucleotides match TRBD2. The CDR3 extends over 17 amino acids. Trimming took 5 bases from V and 3 from J; bases not matched to a gene: 15. The germline V gene has CDR1 LGHDT and CDR2 YNNKEL (reference sequence). The CDR3 sequence: CASSSINPGLVNYEQYF. CDR3 in DNA: TGTGCCAGCAGCAGTATAAATCCGGGACTAGTTAACTACGAGCAGTACTTC.

The chain is built from TRBV7-7 and TRBJ2-3, with 10 positions matching TRBD2. The germline gives CDR1 SSHAT, CDR2 FNYEAQ (reference sequence). This CDR3 comprises 13 residues. Trimming at V came to 8 bases and at J to 3 bases, leaving 2 bases not matched to a gene. CDR3 nucleotide sequence: TGTGCCAGCTCTAGCGGGAGTACAGATACGCAGTATTTT. This translates into CASSSGSTDTQYF. Using reference TRBV7-7 and TRBJ2-3 for the parts outside the CDR3, the full variable domain is GAGVSQSPRYKVTKRGQDVTLRCDPISSHATLYWYQQALGQGPEFLTYFNYEAQPDKSGLPSDRFSAERPEGSISTLTIQRTEQRDSAMYRCASSSGSTDTQYFGPGTRLTVL.

CDR3 DNA sequence: TGTGCCACCAGTGATCCCGGGACAGATACGCAGTATTTT. Amino acid sequence: CATSDPGTDTQYF. The genes are TRBV24-1 and TRBJ2-3; D gene unclear. The germline V gene has CDR1 KGHDR and CDR2 SFDVKD. Trimming left V 3 bases short and J 3 bases short, with 6 bases between. CDR3 size: 13 residues.

The chain carries TRBV2 and TRBJ2-1; the match to TRBD1 covers 7 bases. The CDR3 runs 14 residues. In germline, CDR1 is SNHLY, CDR2 FYNNEI. V shed 7 bases, J shed 10 bases, and the junction held 13 bases outside the gene matches. The DNA for the CDR3 is TGTGCCAGCAAAACCGACAGGGTCCAGGGGGAGCAGTTCTTC. As protein: CASKTDRVQGEQFF.

The gene calls are TRBV30 and TRBJ2-2, with TRBD2 as a possible D gene (5 bases). The CDR3 is 14 residues long. The germline CDR1 and CDR2 sequences are GTSNPN and SVGIG (reference sequence). CDR3 nucleotides: TGTGCGCACGTAGGGCCGGGGAGAGGCGGGGAGCTGTTTTTT. It codes for CAHVGPGRGGELFF.

The V gene is TRBV3-1 (or the pseudogene TRBV3-2), the J gene TRBJ2-2, with unresolved D. Germline V gene data show CDR1 as LGHDT and CDR2 as YNNKEL (reference sequence). CDR3 length equals 14 residues. With 1 base removed from V and 4 bases from J, the gap between germline ends came to 7 bases. CDR3 nucleotides: TGTGCCAGCAGCCAAGGAGCAGGCACCGGGGAGCTGTTTTTT. It codes for CASSQGAGTGELFF.

The chain recombines TRBV6-5 with TRBJ2-7; D gene ambiguous. There are 15 residues in the CDR3. The V gene's germline CDR1 is MNHEY and CDR2 SVGAGI. The ends were cut back, 2 bases at V and 1 base at J, with 12 bases in the middle. CDR3 sequence reads: CASSYATTESYEQYF. In DNA, the CDR3 is TGTGCCAGCAGTTACGCAACGACGGAGTCCTACGAGCAGTACTTC.

In regard to this clone: This sample includes further DNA sequences coding for the same CDR3. The chain is built from TRBV6-5 and TRBJ1-2; D is possibly TRBD1 (5 bases). Germline assignment: CDR1 MNHEY and CDR2 SVGAGI. Trimming took 0 bases from V and 0 from J, leaving 8 bases between them. This CDR3 region has 15 residues. The CDR3 loop is CASSYSNRPNYGYTF. The CDR3 nucleotides read TGTGCCAGCAGTTACTCAAACAGGCCTAACTATGGCTACACCTTC.

This chain joins TRBV5-1 and TRBJ2-7, with 8 nucleotides matching TRBD2. CDR3 length: 15 residues. With V trimmed by 2 bases and J by 3 bases, 7 bases remained unmatched. Germline V lookup: CDR1 SGHRS, CDR2 YFSETQ. CDR3 loop: CASSFAAGEHYEQYF. CDR3 nucleotides: TGCGCCAGCAGCTTCGCAGCGGGAGAACACTACGAGCAGTACTTC.

The chain carries TRBV6-5 and TRBJ2-1; 12 nucleotides align to TRBD2. CDR3 length: 15 amino acids. V shed 7 bases and J 6 bases; nucleotides not matched to a gene: 7. Germline V gene data show CDR1 as MNHEY and CDR2 as SVGAGI. The CDR3 sequence: CASTNPGLAGNEQFF. DNA for the CDR3: TGTGCCAGCACCAATCCGGGACTAGCGGGCAATGAGCAGTTCTTC.

The chain uses TRBV19 and TRBJ2-7; 9 nucleotides align to TRBD1. The CDR3 has 15 amino acids. J lost 2 bases, V lost 2 bases, and 4 bases had no gene match. Germline V gene sequence: CDR1 LNHDA, CDR2 SQIVND (reference sequence). This CDR3 is CASSISTGGTYEQYF. Written as DNA, the CDR3 is TGTGCCAGTAGTATAAGTACAGGGGGCACCTACGAGCAGTACTTC.

This clone qualifies as medium-sized. The chain uses TRBV19 and TRBJ1-1; 8 nucleotides line up with TRBD1. The CDR3 length is 20 residues. With V trimmed by 4 bases and J by 0 bases, 19 bases remained unmatched. Germline CDR1 LNHDA, CDR2 SQIVND (reference sequence). The chain's CDR3 is CASSTGFNRGDRPVNTEAFF. The CDR3, as DNA: TGTGCCAGTAGTACTGGGTTCAACCGAGGGGACAGGCCTGTGAACACTGAAGCTTTCTTT. Using reference TRBV19 and TRBJ1-1 for the parts outside the CDR3, the full variable domain is DGGITQSPKYLFRKEGQNVTLSCEQNLNHDAMYWYRQDPGQGLRLIYYSQIVNDFQKGDIAEGYSVSREKKESFPLTVTSAQKNPTAFYLCASSTGFNRGDRPVNTEAFFGQGTRLTVV.

This clone was detected only once. V usage is TRBV4-1 and J usage is TRBJ2-7, with D perhaps TRBD1 (5 bases). The CDR3 loop spans 15 amino acids. V was cut by 0 bases and J by 3 bases, with 12 bases left in between. Per the germline V gene, CDR1 is MGHRA and CDR2 is YSYEKL. CDR3 nucleotide sequence: TGCGCCAGCAGCCAAGATCGGGCCAGGGTCTACGAGCAGTACTTC. Its translation: CASSQDRARVYEQYF.

The chain uses TRBV11-2 and TRBJ2-7; 9 positions agree with TRBD2. V trimming: 0 bases; J trimming: 4 bases; junction bases outside the gene matches: 4. CDR1 and CDR2 (germline): SGHAT, FQNNGV. The length of the CDR3 is 15 residues. DNA of the CDR3: TGTGCCAGCAGCTTAGATCCTAGCGGGACGTACGAGCAGTACTTC. Translating gives CASSLDPSGTYEQYF. The full variable domain, rest sourced from reference TRBV11-2 and TRBJ2-7, is EAGVAQSPRYKIIEKRQSVAFWCNPISGHATLYWYQQILGQGPKLLIQFQNNGVVDDSQLPKDRFSAERLKGVDSTLKIQPAKLEDSAVYLCASSLDPSGTYEQYFGPGTRLTVT.

The chain combines TRBV10-3 with TRBJ2-1, with a possible D match to TRBD2 (6 bases). Trimming stripped 6 bases from V and 6 bases from J, with 18 bases between. The CDR3 covers 15 residues. CDR1 is ENHRY and CDR2 is SYGVKD in the germline V gene. DNA for the CDR3: TGTGCCATCAGATCCGGGGAGGCTATCCTCAATGAGCAGTTCTTC. It is translated as CAIRSGEAILNEQFF.

V is TRBV6-5 and J is TRBJ1-2; TRBD1 aligns across 7 bases. The V and J ends lost 2 bases and 5 bases, in that order; junction bases with no gene match: 5. Germline CDR1 and CDR2: MNHEY and SVGAGI. CDR3 length: 14 residues. The CDR3 region is CASSYRGPSYGYTF. The CDR3 bases are TGTGCCAGCAGTTACAGGGGGCCCTCGTATGGCTACACCTTC.

This clone showed up just once. The rearrangement joins TRBV5-1 to TRBJ1-3; D unclear. The CDR3 covers 15 residues. The V and J ends lost 3 bases and 1 base respectively, with 11 bases between them. CDR1 is SGHRS and CDR2 is YFSETQ in the germline V gene. CDR3 region: CASSSVSGSGNTIYF. The CDR3 nucleotides are TGCGCCAGCAGCTCCGTGTCGGGGTCTGGAAACACCATATATTTT.